The T cell receptor beta chain under discussion was sequenced for a study of shared clonotypes between healthy human individuals. On the study more broadly: CD4 naive cells filled three plates per donor, CD4 memory three, CD8 naive two and CD8 memory one.

The study drew its donors from healthy HIV-negative adults without recent acute infections or vaccinations. A split of CD4+ cells into CD45RA+ naive and CD45RA-negative memory subsets was performed. TCRdb's copy holds only in-frame clones and misses some; the assay was immunoSEQ multiplex PCR. The sample records approximately 320,000 clones, around 74% being singletons. This clone was observed many times. This CDR3 has 16 amino acids. Germline CDR1 reads SGHAT; CDR2 reads FQNNGV. V was pared by 1 base and J by 8 bases, with 8 bases of the junction left unmatched. Sample: memory CD4+ T cells sorted from blood. The subset is: CD45RA-negative fraction. This rearrangement joins TRBV11-2 to TRBJ2-1; 10 positions match TRBD1. The sequence was obtained from a man under 40 in good health. The DNA for the CDR3 is TGTGCCAGCAGCTTAGTCCCGACAGGGGGCTTCTATGAGCAGTTCTTC. Translating it yields CASSLVPTGGFYEQFF.